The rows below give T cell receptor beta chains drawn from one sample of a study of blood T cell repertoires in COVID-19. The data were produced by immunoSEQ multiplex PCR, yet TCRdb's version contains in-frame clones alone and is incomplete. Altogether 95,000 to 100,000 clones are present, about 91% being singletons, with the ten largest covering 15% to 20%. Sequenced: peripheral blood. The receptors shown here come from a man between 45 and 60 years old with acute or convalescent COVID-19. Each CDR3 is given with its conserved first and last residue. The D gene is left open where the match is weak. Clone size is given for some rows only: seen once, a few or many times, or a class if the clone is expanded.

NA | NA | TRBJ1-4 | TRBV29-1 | CSARGRQSNEKLFF | TGCAGCGCCCGCGGTCGGCAGTCAAATGAAAAACTGTTTTTT
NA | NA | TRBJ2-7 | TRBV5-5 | CASSPGGQPSSYEQYF | TGTGCCAGCAGCCCGGGGGGACAACCTAGCTCCTACGAGCAGTACTTC
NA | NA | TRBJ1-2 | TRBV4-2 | CASSLPVVGYTF | TGTGCCAGCAGCCTACCGGTGGTGGGCTACACCTTC
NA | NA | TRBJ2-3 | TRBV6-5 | CASSSGGRTDTQYF | TGTGCCAGCAGTTCCGGGGGACGCACAGATACGCAGTATTTT
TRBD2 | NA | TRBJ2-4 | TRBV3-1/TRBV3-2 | CASSQSGGAAKNIQYF | TGTGCCAGCAGCCAAAGCGGGGGGGCCGCCAAAAACATTCAGTACTTC
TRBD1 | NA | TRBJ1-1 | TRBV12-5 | CASGAGTGATEAFF | TGTGCTAGTGGTGCCGGGACAGGGGCCACTGAAGCTTTCTTT
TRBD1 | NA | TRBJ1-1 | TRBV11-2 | CASTPIGTGGRTEAFF | TGTGCCAGCACCCCCATCGGGACAGGGGGCCGGACTGAAGCTTTCTTT
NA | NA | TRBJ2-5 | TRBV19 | CASSNSVPFKETQYF | TGTGCCAGTAGTAATAGCGTTCCATTCAAAGAGACCCAGTACTTC
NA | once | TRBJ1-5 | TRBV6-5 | CASRQAKNQPQHF | TGTGCCAGCAGACAGGCGAAGAATCAGCCCCAGCATTTT
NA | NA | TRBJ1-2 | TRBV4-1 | CASSQDGRTTYGYTF | TGCGCCAGCAGCCAAGATGGGAGGACAACTTATGGCTACACCTTC